This T cell receptor (beta chain) originates from a study of T cell changes during pregnancy in multiple sclerosis (dated by TCRdb to between 2018 and 2020). With respect to the entire study: The study looked at changes in the T cell repertoire across pregnancy in women with multiple sclerosis.

The library was built by means of the immunoSEQ multiplex PCR assay. This is the immuneACCESS table as TCRdb keeps it, with only in-frame sequences that have V and J called. A part of the clones is gone; compared with another copy, unresolved V genes explain less than half, and the rest is unexplained. This sample holds some 64,000 clones; more than 85% were observed only once. Jointly, the top ten make up about 2.5% of the sample. As regards this clone: The antigen it binds to is not known. Base qualities are missing; no much larger clone stands one base away.

Per the germline V gene (reference sequence), LNHDA is the CDR1 and SQIVND is the CDR2. The cysteine opens and the phenylalanine closes a CDR3 of 14 amino acids. Only CDR3 DNA remains: 42 bases, in frame from the first base. V has 2 bases trimmed and J has 12 bases trimmed; junction bases matching no gene number 11. This sequence was found in a female donor with multiple sclerosis, enrolled in a pregnancy study. The sample consisted of peripheral blood, taken in the first trimester of pregnancy. The sequence joins TRBV19 to TRBJ1-2; TRBD1 aligns with 8 central bases. The nucleotides are TGTGCCAGTAGTATACGAGCCGCGACAGGGGCGGACACCTTC. Its coded protein is CASSIRAATGADTF.